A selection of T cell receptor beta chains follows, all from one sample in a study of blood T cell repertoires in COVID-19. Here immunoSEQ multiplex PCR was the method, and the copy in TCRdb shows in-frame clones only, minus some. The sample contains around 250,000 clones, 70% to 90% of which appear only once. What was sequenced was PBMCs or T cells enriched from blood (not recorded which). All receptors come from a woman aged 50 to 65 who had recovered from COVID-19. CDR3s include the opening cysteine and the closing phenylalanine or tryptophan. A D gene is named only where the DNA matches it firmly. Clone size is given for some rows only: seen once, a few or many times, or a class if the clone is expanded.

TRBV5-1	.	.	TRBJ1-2	CASSSLFEQANYGYTF	TGCGCCAGCAGCTCGCTCTTCGAGCAAGCTAACTATGGCTACACCTTC
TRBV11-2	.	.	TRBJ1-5	CASSLDGGDQPQHF	TGTGCCAGCAGCTTAGATGGCGGGGATCAGCCCCAGCATTTT
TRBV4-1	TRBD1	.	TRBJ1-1	CASSYRGVSTEAFF	TGCGCCAGCAGCTACAGGGGAGTGAGCACTGAAGCTTTCTTT
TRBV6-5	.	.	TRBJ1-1	CASRNREGRTEAFF	TGTGCCAGCAGAAACAGGGAAGGTCGAACTGAAGCTTTCTTT
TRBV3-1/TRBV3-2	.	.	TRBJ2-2	CASSYGSGELFF	TGTGCCAGCAGCTACGGTTCCGGGGAGCTGTTTTTT
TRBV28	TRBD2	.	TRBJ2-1	CASSGAGVWNEQFF	TGTGCCAGCAGCGGAGCGGGAGTCTGGAATGAGCAGTTCTTC
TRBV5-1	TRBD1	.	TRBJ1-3	CASSLNDRGSGNTIYF	TGCGCCAGCAGCTTAAACGACAGGGGATCTGGAAACACCATATATTTT
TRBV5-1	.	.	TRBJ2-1	CASSLDPTSSYNEQFF	TGCGCCAGCAGCTTGGACCCGACTAGCTCCTACAATGAGCAGTTCTTC
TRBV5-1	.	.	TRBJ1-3	CASRAWASSGNTIYF	TGCGCCAGCAGGGCTTGGGCCAGCTCTGGAAACACCATATATTTT
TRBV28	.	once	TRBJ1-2	CASSSTDYGYTF	TGTGCCAGCAGTTCCACGGACTATGGCTACACCTTC
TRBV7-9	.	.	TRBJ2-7	CASSLAGAHEQYF	TGTGCCAGCAGCTTAGCAGGGGCGCACGAGCAGTACTTC
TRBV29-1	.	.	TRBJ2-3	CSAAGGSSTDTQYF	TGCAGCGCCGCGGGCGGTAGTAGCACAGATACGCAGTATTTT
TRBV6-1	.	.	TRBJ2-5	CASSEIVGRKTQYF	TGTGCCAGCAGTGAAATAGTTGGTCGAAAGACCCAGTACTTC
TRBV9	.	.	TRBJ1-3	CASSVLGSSSGNTIYF	TGTGCCAGCAGCGTTCTGGGGAGCTCTTCTGGAAACACCATATATTTT
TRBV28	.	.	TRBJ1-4	CASKSTGYNEKLFF	TGTGCCAGCAAGAGCACAGGCTATAATGAAAAACTGTTTTTT
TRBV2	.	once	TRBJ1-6	CASSSGLNSPLHF	TGTGCCAGCAGTTCGGGACTTAATTCACCCCTCCACTTT
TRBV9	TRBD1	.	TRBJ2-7	CASSVSGQGYEQYF	TGTGCCAGCAGCGTCTCGGGACAGGGCTACGAGCAGTACTTC
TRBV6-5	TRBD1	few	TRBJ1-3	CASRDDRGPGNTIYF	TGTGCCAGCAGGGACGACAGGGGGCCTGGAAACACCATATATTTT
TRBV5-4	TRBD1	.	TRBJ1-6	CASSSTTGGWYNSPLHF	TGTGCCAGCAGCTCCACTACAGGGGGCTGGTATAATTCACCCCTCCACTTT
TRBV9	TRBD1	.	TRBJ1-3	CASSAARTGRGNTIYF	TGTGCCAGCAGCGCCGCGAGGACAGGGCGTGGAAACACCATATATTTT
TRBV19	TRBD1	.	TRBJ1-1	CASSTKDRGRGMNTEAFF	TGTGCCAGTAGTACAAAAGACAGGGGGCGAGGGATGAACACTGAAGCTTTCTTT
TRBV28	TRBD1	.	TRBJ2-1	CASSSPGQGTTEQFF	TGTGCCAGCAGTTCCCCGGGACAGGGAACAACCGAGCAGTTCTTC
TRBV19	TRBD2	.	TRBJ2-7	CASSIGLAGYEQYF	TGTGCCAGTAGTATAGGATTAGCGGGCTACGAGCAGTACTTC
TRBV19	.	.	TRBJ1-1	CASSLPLGARVTEAFF	TGTGCCAGTAGTTTACCTTTGGGGGCGAGGGTCACTGAAGCTTTCTTT
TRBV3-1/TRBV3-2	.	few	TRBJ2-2	CASSLGGFGDGELFF	TGTGCCAGCAGTTTAGGGGGTTTTGGTGACGGGGAGCTGTTTTTT
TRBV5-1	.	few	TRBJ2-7	CASSLAGIRGSYEQYF	TGCGCCAGCAGCTTGGCCGGCATTAGGGGATCCTACGAGCAGTACTTC
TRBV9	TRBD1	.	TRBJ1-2	CASSFLQGTSYGYTF	TGTGCCAGCAGCTTCTTACAGGGGACCAGCTATGGCTACACCTTC
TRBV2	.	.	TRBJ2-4	CASSEGTGENIQYF	TGTGCCAGCAGTGAAGGGACTGGAGAAAACATTCAGTACTTC
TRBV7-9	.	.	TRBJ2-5	CASSLAIAETQYF	TGTGCCAGCAGCTTAGCAATCGCGGAGACCCAGTACTTC
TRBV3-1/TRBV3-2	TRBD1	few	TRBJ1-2	CASSLPGQGYGYTF	TGTGCCAGCAGCCTACCGGGACAGGGATATGGCTACACCTTC
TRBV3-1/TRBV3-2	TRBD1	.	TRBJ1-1	CASSHRTGEAFF	TGTGCCAGCAGCCATAGGACAGGTGAAGCTTTCTTT
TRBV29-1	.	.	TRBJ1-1	CSVDPGNTEAFF	TGCAGCGTCGACCCAGGGAACACTGAAGCTTTCTTT
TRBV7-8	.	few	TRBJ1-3	CASSLGYSGNTIYF	TGTGCCAGCAGCTTAGGCTACTCTGGAAACACCATATATTTT
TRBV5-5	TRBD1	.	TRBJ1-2	CASSRNSLSTGTYGYTF	TGTGCCAGCAGCCGTAATAGCTTATCGACAGGGACCTATGGCTACACCTTC